These 21 T cell receptor beta chains share one sample of origin, sequenced in a study of T cells expressing NK-cell markers. With the 5' RACE reads reprocessed, TCRdb shows one record per CDR3 protein and no DNA. This table holds some 410,000 distinct CDR3 sequences. The sequencing sample was made of blood T cells: a sorted CD56 or NKG2C T cell subset, CD4+ or CD8+ T cells, or bulk PBMC T cells (not recorded which). The receptors come from a woman aged 18 to 69 in good health.

The V gene is TRBV5-1, the J gene TRBJ2-7; the D call of TRBD2 rests on TCRdb alone, since no DNA is present to check it. The germline V gene has CDR1 SGHRS and CDR2 YFSETQ. The CDR3 consists of 12 residues. The CDR3 region is CASSPHDGGQYF.

V is TRBV27 and J is TRBJ2-1. CDR1 and CDR2 from the germline V gene are MNHEY and SMNVEV (reference sequence). This CDR3 is 12 amino acids long. CDR3 protein: CASTNLGDEQFF.

V gene TRBV20-1 combines with J gene TRBJ2-5; without DNA, the TCRdb call of TRBD1 cannot be checked. This CDR3 has 14 residues. In germline, CDR1 is DFQATT, CDR2 SNEGSKA (reference sequence). The CDR3 region is CSAPGQYQAETQYF.

The chain links TRBV7-8 to TRBJ2-7; TCRdb's D gene call, TRBD2, goes unchecked for lack of DNA. Germline V lookup: CDR1 SGHVS, CDR2 FQNEAQ. The CDR3 runs to 18 residues. CDR3 sequence reads: CASRGLAGERWDSYEQYF.

This sequence joins TRBV12-3 or TRBV12-4 and TRBJ1-5. This CDR3 is built from 15 residues. CDR3: CASSRKLPHYQPQHF.

This chain joins TRBV20-1 and TRBJ2-1; absent DNA, TCRdb's TRBD2 call cannot be checked. CDR3 size: 14 residues. Germline V CDR1 and CDR2: DFQATT, SNEGSKA (reference sequence). CDR3 sequence: CSADQAGAHNEQFF.

The chain carries TRBV6-1 and TRBJ1-5. This CDR3 has 15 amino acids. CDR1 is MNHNS and CDR2 is SASEGT in the germline V gene. CDR3 sequence: CASSETGYSNQPQHF.

V is TRBV28 and J is TRBJ2-5; TCRdb designates TRBD1, a call that cannot be tested without DNA. In germline, CDR1 is MDHEN, CDR2 SYDVKM. CDR3 length: 14 residues. CDR3 sequence: CASKMTGGWETQYF.

This rearrangement joins TRBV2 to TRBJ1-5; TCRdb lists TRBD1, though no DNA is available to test this call. Germline-derived CDR1 and CDR2 are SNHLY and FYNNEI. CDR3 length equals 13 residues. The CDR3 protein is CASAEGGDQPQHF.

The chain carries TRBV20-1 and TRBJ2-3; TCRdb names TRBD2, which stays unverified in the absence of DNA. The CDR3 length is 15 residues. Germline V gene lookup returns CDR1 DFQATT and CDR2 SNEGSKA (reference sequence). CDR3 amino acids: CSASFRGRGTDTQYF.

V usage is TRBV20-1 and J usage is TRBJ1-4. This CDR3 is built from 12 residues. The germline V gene has CDR1 DFQATT and CDR2 SNEGSKA (reference sequence). The CDR3 is CSPSRINEKLFF.

The chain recombines TRBV6-5 with TRBJ2-7. The CDR3 is made up of 17 amino acids. CDR1 is MNHEY, CDR2 SVGAGI, per germline. This CDR3 is CASRYRIDMESSYEQYF.

The J gene is TRBJ2-5, the V gene TRBV14; TCRdb's assignment of TRBD2 cannot be checked, as there is no DNA. Germline assignment: CDR1 SGHDN and CDR2 FVKESK. This CDR3 has 13 residues. The CDR3 loop reads CASRSGSVETQYF. The whole variable domain, remainder taken from reference TRBV14 and TRBJ2-5, is EAGVTQFPSHSVIEKGQTVTLRCDPISGHDNLYWYRRVMGKEIKFLLHFVKESKQDESGMPNNRFLAERTGGTYSTLKVQPAELEDSGVYFCASRSGSVETQYFGPGTRLLVL.

This chain links TRBV6-4 with TRBJ2-1; the TCRdb call, TRBD2, lacks DNA for checking. The germline gives CDR1 MRHNA, CDR2 SNTAGT. The CDR3 length is 15 residues. CDR3 loop: CASSDGTSSYNEQFF.

The chain employs TRBV28 and TRBJ2-5; TCRdb picks TRBD1, but there is no DNA to check that call. CDR3 size: 15 residues. Germline V CDR1 and CDR2: MDHEN, SYDVKM. The CDR3: CASSFGTAEQETQYF.

V usage is TRBV29-1 and J usage is TRBJ2-1; TCRdb returns TRBD2, unconfirmable since there is no DNA. From germline, CDR1 is SQVTM and CDR2 ANQGSEA. There are 14 residues in the CDR3. CDR3: CSVQVAGSYNEQFF.

This CDR3 is CAWSIQETQYF. V gene TRBV30 combines with J gene TRBJ2-5. CDR1 and CDR2 from the germline V gene are GTSNPN and SVGIG (reference sequence). The CDR3 extends over 11 amino acids.

V is TRBV29-1 and J is TRBJ1-2; no DNA is available, so the TRBD1 call from TCRdb remains unchecked. The CDR3 runs 12 residues. Per the germline V gene, CDR1 is SQVTM and CDR2 is ANQGSEA. CDR3 protein: CSVGPAEGGYTF.

The chain couples TRBV19 to TRBJ1-1; TCRdb's D call, TRBD1, is unchecked because there is no DNA. The CDR3 is 16 residues long. Germline V gene lookup returns CDR1 LNHDA and CDR2 SQIVND (reference sequence). CDR3: CASSMGQGGYLAEAFF.

This chain connects TRBV6-5 to TRBJ2-3. The CDR3 is 14 residues long. CDR1 and CDR2 (germline): MNHEY, SVGAGI. The CDR3 sequence is CASSSLSATDTQYF.

The chain is built from TRBV29-1 and TRBJ2-7. The germline gives CDR1 SQVTM, CDR2 ANQGSEA. CDR3 length: 11 residues. CDR3 residues: CSGGSRYEQYF.